This T cell receptor (beta chain) was retrieved from a study of blood T cells in healthy people across ages. Primers used in a second PCR of about 7 to 12 cycles were a sample-barcoded 5' primer and a J-beta primer mix. TCRdb passed the 5' RACE reads through MiXCR, listing each CDR3 protein once. The sample lists about 1.1 million distinct CDR3 sequences; 35% to 45% were seen once. The CDR3 is made up of 14 amino acids. Per the germline V gene, CDR1 is MNHEY and CDR2 is SMNVEV (reference sequence). Trimming left V 2 bases short and J 5 bases short, with 12 bases between. With respect to this clonotype: Its antigen is not known.

General study points: Roughly linear declines in TCR beta diversity per million T cells occurred with age. TCR beta diversity was tightly associated with the proportion of naive T cells.

The rearrangement uses TRBV27 and TRBJ1-1; TRBD1 might be the D (6 bases). The source material was blood. The TCR originated in a man between 18 and 29 years old in good health. The CDR3 DNA sequence: TGTGCCAGCAGTTTACGGGTAGGGGGAACTGAAGCTTTCTTT. This codes for CASSLRVGGTEAFF.